The 22 T cell receptor beta chains reported below all come from one sample, sequenced in a study of blood T cell repertoires in COVID-19. Sequencing was performed with immunoSEQ multiplex PCR; in TCRdb, only in-frame clones are kept and a portion is missing. The table has approximately 280,000 clones, around 84% seen once. The source material was peripheral blood. The receptors stem from a human donor with COVID-19, enrolled during active disease. The donor label of this sample is uncertain.

The chain carries TRBV19 and TRBJ1-1; 8 bases are shared with TRBD1. V was pared by 3 bases and J by 4 bases, with 16 bases of the junction left unmatched. Germline V lookup: CDR1 LNHDA, CDR2 SQIVND (reference sequence). The CDR3 consists of 18 residues. This chain's CDR3 is CASSILRGLHHTSTEAFF. The CDR3 region has the DNA TGTGCCAGTAGTATCCTCAGGGGGCTTCATCATACTTCCACTGAAGCTTTCTTT.

This sequence joins TRBV3-1 (or the pseudogene TRBV3-2) and TRBJ1-2; D possibly corresponds to TRBD1 (5 bases). The V end lost 1 base, the J end lost 7 bases, and 19 bases lay between the germline ends. CDR3 length: 16 residues. In germline, CDR1 is LGHDT, CDR2 YNNKEL (reference sequence). The CDR3 DNA is TGTGCCAGCAGCCAAGCAGGGCCGGCAGGGTGGGGTGGCTACACCTTC. Translation: CASSQAGPAGWGGYTF.

V is TRBV9 and J is TRBJ1-6; possibly TRBD1 for D (5 bases). The CDR3 is 13 residues long. V shed 3 bases and J shed 9 bases, with 10 bases lying between them. Germline V gene sequence: CDR1 SGDLS, CDR2 YYNGEE. The CDR3 region has the DNA TGTGCCAGCAGCGCCGGACACTTTTCACCCCTCCACTTT. It translates to CASSAGHFSPLHF.

The CDR3 sequence is CATVGQVMNTEAFF. The CDR3 coding sequence is TGTGCCACAGTAGGACAGGTCATGAACACTGAAGCTTTCTTT. The chain links TRBV5-5 to TRBJ1-1; 7 bases are a match to TRBD1. Germline-derived CDR1 and CDR2 are SGHKS and YYEKEE (reference sequence). CDR3 length: 14 residues. Trimming took 9 bases from V and 0 from J; bases not matched to a gene: 8.

This sequence joins TRBV6-2 or TRBV6-3 and TRBJ2-7, with a possible D match to TRBD1 (5 bases). V dropped 2 bases and J dropped 5 bases, with 16 bases sitting between them. The CDR3 sequence is 15 residues long. CDR1 MNHEY and CDR2 SVGEGT come from the germline V gene. The CDR3 protein is CASSYPLRGRNEQYF. DNA of the CDR3: TGTGCCAGCAGTTACCCCTTAAGGGGTAGGAACGAGCAGTACTTC.

V is TRBV7-2 and J is TRBJ1-1; no clear D gene. CDR1 is SGHTA, CDR2 FQGNSA, per germline. This CDR3 is 14 amino acids long. Trimming removed 1 base at V and 2 bases at J, with 8 bases between. The CDR3 sequence: CASSLVTGNTEAFF. The CDR3, as DNA: TGTGCCAGCAGCTTAGTGACGGGAAACACTGAAGCTTTCTTT.

This clone appeared once. The J gene is TRBJ2-5, the V gene TRBV18; TRBD2 might be the D (6 bases). Germline CDR1 reads KGHSH; CDR2 reads LQKENI. V dropped 3 bases and J dropped 1 base, with 12 bases sitting between them. The CDR3 length is 15 residues. The CDR3 spells CASSPPAGIQETQYF. The CDR3 DNA reads as TGTGCCAGCTCACCCCCAGCGGGTATCCAAGAGACCCAGTACTTC.

The chain is built from TRBV2 and TRBJ2-5; 10 nucleotides agree with TRBD1. The ends lost 1 base at V and 5 bases at J; junction bases unmatched: 4. The CDR3 covers 15 residues. Germline values: CDR1 SNHLY, CDR2 FYNNEI. The CDR3 sequence: CASSEGGQGWETQYF. The CDR3 nucleotides read TGTGCCAGCAGTGAAGGGGGACAGGGGTGGGAGACCCAGTACTTC.

The chain links TRBV19 to TRBJ2-2; D not resolved. CDR1 is LNHDA and CDR2 is SQIVND in the germline V gene (reference sequence). V was trimmed by 7 bases and J by 1 base, leaving 10 bases between them. The CDR3 contains 14 residues. CDR3 amino acids: CASTYVVNTGELFF. CDR3 sequence (DNA): TGTGCCAGTACCTACGTTGTGAACACCGGGGAGCTGTTTTTT.

The chain carries TRBV28 and TRBJ1-6, with D hard to call. Germline V gene data show CDR1 as MDHEN and CDR2 as SYDVKM. The CDR3 consists of 14 residues. Trimming left V 7 bases short and J 0 bases short, with 7 bases between. This CDR3 reads CASISGSYNSPLHF. In nucleotides, the CDR3 is TGTGCCAGCATCTCAGGCTCCTATAATTCACCCCTCCACTTT.

The genes are TRBV21-1 and TRBJ2-1; the table's D call, TRBD2, has no DNA check behind it. TRBV21-1 is assigned pseudogene status. This CDR3 region has 15 residues. The CDR3 nucleotides are TGTGCCAGCAGCCTCCGGGAGGTCTCCCACAATGAGCAGTTCTTC. Translation gives CASSLREVSHNEQFF.

V is TRBV28 and J is TRBJ2-7, with a weak D call TRBD1 (5 bases). Trimming removed 2 bases from V and 3 bases from J, with 17 bases in between. CDR1 is MDHEN, CDR2 SYDVKM, per germline. The length of the CDR3 is 16 residues. CDR3 amino acids: CASSLGSPGNRYEQYF. The CDR3, as DNA: TGTGCCAGCAGTTTAGGGTCCCCAGGGAATCGCTACGAGCAGTACTTC.

The gene calls are TRBV7-9 and TRBJ2-7, with 7 bases that match TRBD1. This CDR3 has 11 residues. With 3 bases clipped from V and 9 bases from J, the junction kept 2 bases outside the gene matches. The germline gives CDR1 SEHNR, CDR2 FQNEAQ (reference sequence). The CDR3 nucleotides read TGTGCCAGCAGCTTGACAGGGCGGCAGTACTTC. Its translation: CASSLTGRQYF. Complete variable domain (other parts from reference TRBV7-9 and TRBJ2-7): DTGVSQNPRHKITKRGQNVTFRCDPISEHNRLYWYRQTLGQGPEFLTYFQNEAQLEKSRLLSDRFSAERPKGSFSTLEIQRTEQGDSAMYLCASSLTGRQYFGPGTRLTVT.

The J gene is TRBJ2-5, the V gene TRBV7-2; TRBD2 matches 14 bases. CDR1 and CDR2 (germline): SGHTA, FQGNSA. Losses at the gene ends were 4 bases for V and 5 bases for J; bases not matched to a gene: 6. This CDR3 has 16 residues. The DNA of the CDR3 is TGTGCCAGCAGCTCGGGACTAGCGGGAGTCGGGGAGACCCAGTACTTC. Translation: CASSSGLAGVGETQYF.

The chain carries TRBV6-5 and TRBJ2-7; TRBD2 is a possible D gene (6 bases). The V gene's germline CDR1 is MNHEY and CDR2 SVGAGI. The CDR3 is made up of 14 amino acids. Trimming removed 0 bases from V and 4 bases from J, with 10 bases in between. The CDR3 coding sequence is TGTGCCAGCAGTTACTCCCGGGGGAAATACGAGCAGTACTTC. It encodes CASSYSRGKYEQYF.

This chain links TRBV19 with TRBJ1-3; D is undetermined. This CDR3 comprises 14 residues. The germline V gene encodes CDR1 LNHDA and CDR2 SQIVND (reference sequence). V lost 6 bases to trimming and J lost 0 bases, with 9 bases between them. CDR3 region: CASRHDFSGNTIYF. In nucleotides, the CDR3 is TGTGCCAGTAGGCACGACTTCTCTGGAAACACCATATATTTT. Full variable domain (outside the CDR3, taken from reference TRBV19 and TRBJ1-3): DGGITQSPKYLFRKEGQNVTLSCEQNLNHDAMYWYRQDPGQGLRLIYYSQIVNDFQKGDIAEGYSVSREKKESFPLTVTSAQKNPTAFYLCASRHDFSGNTIYFGEGSWLTVV.

The CDR3 loop reads CASNGLAADTQYF. In nucleotides, the CDR3 is TGTGCCAGCAACGGACTAGCGGCAGATACGCAGTATTTT. The chain has TRBV28 and TRBJ2-3; 10 bases agree with TRBD2. Germline trimming cut 7 bases from V and 4 bases from J; bases unmatched to any gene: 2. The germline V gene has CDR1 MDHEN and CDR2 SYDVKM. This CDR3 has 13 residues.

The J gene is TRBJ1-2, the V gene TRBV5-4, with 9 bases aligning to TRBD1. The CDR3 loop spans 14 amino acids. Per germline, CDR1 SGHNT and CDR2 YYREEE (reference sequence). V was clipped by 5 bases and J by 4 bases; unmatched bases: 6. CDR3 nucleotide sequence: TGTGCCAGCAGGAAAACAGGGGGCGCCTATGGCTACACCTTC. Protein product: CASRKTGGAYGYTF.

The chain has TRBV3-1 (or the pseudogene TRBV3-2) and TRBJ2-5; no definite D call. This CDR3 contains 14 residues. Per germline, CDR1 LGHDT and CDR2 YNNKEL (reference sequence). The V gene lost 3 bases and the J gene lost 4 bases, with 12 bases spanning the gap. The CDR3 nucleotides read TGTGCCAGCAGCCATTTACCGGGTTCAGAGACCCAGTACTTC. Its translation: CASSHLPGSETQYF.

CDR3 region: CASSTGVDGYTF. The CDR3 coding sequence is TGTGCCAGCAGTACCGGGGTGGATGGCTACACCTTC. The chain is built from TRBV27 and TRBJ1-2; D unclear. Germline lookup yields CDR1 MNHEY and CDR2 SMNVEV (reference sequence). V was cut by 5 bases and J by 6 bases, with 10 bases left in between. This CDR3 has 12 amino acids.

V gene TRBV2 combines with J gene TRBJ2-3, with 9 nucleotides matching TRBD2. CDR3 length: 15 residues. Germline V gene sequence: CDR1 SNHLY, CDR2 FYNNEI. V was pared by 8 bases and J by 6 bases, with 12 bases of the junction left unmatched. The CDR3 DNA sequence: TGTGCCAGCTCTTCCCTGGCGGGAGGGGTTGATACGCAGTATTTT. Protein: CASSSLAGGVDTQYF.

In its sample, this clone was seen once. The chain has TRBV5-1 and TRBJ1-5; tentatively, D is TRBD1 (6 bases). This CDR3 contains 15 residues. Germline values: CDR1 SGHRS, CDR2 YFSETQ. The ends were cut back, 0 bases at V and 3 bases at J, with 10 bases in the middle. The CDR3 DNA sequence: TGCGCCAGCAGCTTGGAGGGACACTTCAATCAGCCCCAGCATTTT. Amino acids: CASSLEGHFNQPQHF.